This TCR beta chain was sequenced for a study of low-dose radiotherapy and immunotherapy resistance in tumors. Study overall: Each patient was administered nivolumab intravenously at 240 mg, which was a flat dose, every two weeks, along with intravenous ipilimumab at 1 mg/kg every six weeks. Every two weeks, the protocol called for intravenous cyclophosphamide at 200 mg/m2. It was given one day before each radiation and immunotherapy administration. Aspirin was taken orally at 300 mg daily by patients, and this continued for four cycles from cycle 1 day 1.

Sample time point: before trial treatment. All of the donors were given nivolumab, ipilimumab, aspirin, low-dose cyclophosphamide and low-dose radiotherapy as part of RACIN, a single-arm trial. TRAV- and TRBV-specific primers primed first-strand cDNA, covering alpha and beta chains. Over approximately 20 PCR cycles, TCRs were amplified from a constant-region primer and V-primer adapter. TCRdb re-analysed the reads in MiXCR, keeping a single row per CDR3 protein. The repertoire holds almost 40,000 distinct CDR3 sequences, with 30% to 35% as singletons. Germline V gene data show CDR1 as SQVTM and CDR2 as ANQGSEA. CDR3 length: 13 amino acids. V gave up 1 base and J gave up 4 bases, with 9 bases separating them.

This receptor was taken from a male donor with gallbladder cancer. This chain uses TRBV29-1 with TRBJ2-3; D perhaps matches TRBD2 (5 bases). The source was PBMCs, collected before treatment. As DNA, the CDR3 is TGCAGCGTTGAAGGGATGGGAGCAGATACGCAGTATTTT. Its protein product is CSVEGMGADTQYF.